The 32 T cell receptor beta chains reported below all come from one sample, sequenced in a study of shared clonotypes between healthy human individuals. Repertoires were generated with immunoSEQ multiplex PCR, while TCRdb's copy carries only in-frame clones and drops some. The data show roughly 220,000 clones, 60% to 70% seen once. The sequencing input was memory CD4+ T cells sorted from blood. The sample's subset: CD45RA-negative fraction. These receptors were taken from a man aged 30 to 39 in good health.

The V call is TRBV28, the J call TRBJ2-6, with TRBD1 matching over 8 bases. J gave up 4 bases and V 2 bases, and 4 bases lay outside the gene matches. The CDR3 runs 16 residues. Germline lookup yields CDR1 MDHEN and CDR2 SYDVKM. This CDR3 is CASSLDRGAGANVLTF. CDR3 DNA: TGTGCCAGCAGTTTAGACAGGGGAGCCGGGGCCAACGTCCTGACTTTC.

The chain employs TRBV25-1 and TRBJ2-1; D is unresolved. V was cut by 4 bases and J by 3 bases, with 16 bases left in between. The germline V gene has CDR1 MGHDK and CDR2 SYGVNS. CDR3 size: 16 residues. Here the CDR3 reads CASSGPYSTHYNEQFF. The CDR3 coding sequence is TGTGCCAGCAGTGGCCCATACTCGACCCACTACAATGAGCAGTTCTTC.

This chain joins TRBV18 and TRBJ1-3, with D uncertain. Germline CDR1 is KGHSH and CDR2 is LQKENI. Trimming removed 3 bases at V and 0 bases at J, with 6 bases between. CDR3 length equals 14 residues. The CDR3 loop is CASSPGNSGNTIYF. For the CDR3, the DNA is TGTGCCAGCTCACCTGGCAACTCTGGAAACACCATATATTTT.

The count of this clone is one. This sequence joins TRBV27 and TRBJ2-7, with 9 positions matching TRBD1. Germline V CDR1 and CDR2: MNHEY, SMNVEV (reference sequence). V was clipped by 2 bases and J by 3 bases; unmatched bases: 2. CDR3 size: 14 residues. The CDR3 loop is CASSLKDRGYEQYF. In DNA, the CDR3 is TGTGCCAGCAGTTTAAAGGACAGGGGCTACGAGCAGTACTTC.

The chain uses TRBV19 and TRBJ1-2; D not certain. The CDR3 covers 16 residues. Germline loops: CDR1 LNHDA, CDR2 SQIVND (reference sequence). V was shortened by 3 bases and J by 0 bases, with 14 bases between the two germline ends. In nucleotides, the CDR3 is TGTGCCAGTAGTATCTCCGGTGATTCAGCTAACTATGGCTACACCTTC. Translation gives CASSISGDSANYGYTF.

The chain uses TRBV7-2 and TRBJ2-5; unclear D gene. V was pared by 2 bases and J by 2 bases, with 6 bases between. Germline CDR1 reads SGHTA; CDR2 reads FQGNSA. CDR3 length: 13 residues. CDR3 loop: CASSLLQQETQYF. The CDR3 DNA reads as TGTGCCAGCAGCTTACTTCAGCAAGAGACCCAGTACTTC.

This sequence joins TRBV19 and TRBJ1-1, with 9 positions matching TRBD1. Germline assignment: CDR1 LNHDA and CDR2 SQIVND (reference sequence). The V and J ends lost 3 bases and 5 bases, in that order; junction bases with no gene match: 7. The CDR3 extends over 15 amino acids. The CDR3 spells CASSMGTGLSTEAFF. CDR3 sequence (DNA): TGTGCCAGTAGTATGGGGACAGGGCTTAGTACTGAAGCTTTCTTT.

The J gene is TRBJ2-3, the V gene TRBV7-2, with D unresolved. Per germline, CDR1 SGHTA and CDR2 FQGNSA. The CDR3 contains 13 residues. V lost 5 bases and J 11 bases, leaving 17 bases between the germline ends. CDR3 amino acids: CASSVTGSSWQYF. The DNA for the CDR3 is TGTGCCAGCAGCGTTACCGGGTCCTCGTGGCAGTATTTT.

This clone was observed a handful of times. The chain joins TRBV2 to TRBJ2-5; 11 nucleotides line up with TRBD2. Trimming took 6 bases from V and 3 from J; bases not matched to a gene: 3. The CDR3 covers 14 residues. Germline values: CDR1 SNHLY, CDR2 FYNNEI. The CDR3 reads CASRETSGKETQYF. CDR3 DNA: TGTGCCAGCAGGGAGACTAGCGGGAAAGAGACCCAGTACTTC.

The chain recombines TRBV19 with TRBJ2-2, with 10 bases lining up with TRBD2. The junction had 4 bases not matched to a gene; V was cut back by 6 bases and J by 6 bases. The CDR3 totals 14 residues. Germline V gene lookup returns CDR1 LNHDA and CDR2 SQIVND (reference sequence). The DNA of the CDR3 is TGTGCCAGTAGATCTAGCGGGAGTGCCGGGGAGCTGTTTTTT. Translated, it gives CASRSSGSAGELFF.

The chain carries TRBV2 and TRBJ2-4, with 10 bases identical to TRBD1. The CDR3 consists of 14 residues. CDR1 and CDR2 (germline): SNHLY, FYNNEI. Trimming cost V 6 bases and J 6 bases; bases outside gene matches: 5. The chain's CDR3 is CASSARQGANIQYF. For the CDR3, the DNA is TGTGCCAGCAGCGCTAGACAGGGGGCAAACATTCAGTACTTC.

The J gene is TRBJ1-2, the V gene TRBV10-1; D remains unclear. The CDR3 is 14 residues long. V gave up 4 bases and J gave up 4 bases, with 13 bases separating them. In germline, CDR1 is WNHNN, CDR2 SYGVQD (reference sequence). CDR3 amino acids: CASSVDRQGYGYTF. CDR3 nucleotides: TGCGCCAGCAGTGTAGACCGGCAAGGCTATGGCTACACCTTC.

This clone was recorded many times. This sequence joins TRBV20-1 and TRBJ1-2; 7 bases match TRBD1. Germline CDR1 DFQATT, CDR2 SNEGSKA (reference sequence). The CDR3 consists of 11 residues. V trimming: 3 bases; J trimming: 5 bases; junction bases outside the gene matches: 0. The CDR3 DNA is TGCAGTGCTAGGACAGGGTATGGCTACACCTTC. Residues: CSARTGYGYTF.

The table lists this clone with a few counts. The chain uses TRBV6-5 and TRBJ2-1; D unclear. This CDR3 is built from 14 residues. Germline CDR1 MNHEY, CDR2 SVGAGI. V lost 7 bases and J lost 2, with 12 bases in between. In DNA, the CDR3 is TGTGCCAGCAACTCAGCGCTAACCTACAATGAGCAGTTCTTC. Encoded protein: CASNSALTYNEQFF.

The V and J genes are TRBV2 and TRBJ2-2, with 9 nucleotides matching TRBD1. J lost 4 bases, V lost 7 bases, and 7 bases had no gene match. CDR3 length: 15 residues. Germline V gene sequence: CDR1 SNHLY, CDR2 FYNNEI. The CDR3 loop is CASNPGQGGTGELFF. Here the CDR3 DNA reads TGTGCCAGCAACCCGGGACAGGGAGGCACCGGGGAGCTGTTTTTT.

This rearrangement joins TRBV7-2 to TRBJ2-5; no firm D call. The germline V gene has CDR1 SGHTA and CDR2 FQGNSA. CDR3 length: 14 residues. V was trimmed by 3 bases and J by 9 bases, leaving 17 bases between them. The CDR3 DNA sequence: TGTGCCAGCAGCTTGGGGTTCCAGATTGGGGCCCAGTACTTC. Protein product: CASSLGFQIGAQYF.

The rearrangement uses TRBV7-9 and TRBJ2-7, with D possibly called TRBD1 or TRBD2 (5 bases each). The V end was cut by 1 base, the J end by 3 bases, with 13 bases between. Germline lookup yields CDR1 SEHNR and CDR2 FQNEAQ (reference sequence). The CDR3 has 15 amino acids. The CDR3 DNA is TGTGCCAGCAGCTTAGACGGGGACGCGAGCTACGAGCAGTACTTC. Residues: CASSLDGDASYEQYF.

The CDR3 here is CASSSPPGHRQETQYF. Written as DNA, the CDR3 is TGTGCCAGCAGCTCACCCCCGGGACACCGTCAAGAGACCCAGTACTTC. The V gene is TRBV11-2, the J gene TRBJ2-5; D may be TRBD1 (6 bases). This CDR3 region has 16 residues. V lost 4 bases and J lost 2, with 17 bases in between. Germline V CDR1 and CDR2: SGHAT, FQNNGV. The entire variable domain, with the rest obtained from reference TRBV11-2 and TRBJ2-5, is as follows: EAGVAQSPRYKIIEKRQSVAFWCNPISGHATLYWYQQILGQGPKLLIQFQNNGVVDDSQLPKDRFSAERLKGVDSTLKIQPAKLEDSAVYLCASSSPPGHRQETQYFGPGTRLLVL.

Only one count was recorded for this clone. The CDR3 DNA reads TGTGCCAGCAGATATTGGCCTACTACGATTGGCTCACACGAGCAGTACTTC. This encodes CASRYWPTTIGSHEQYF. The chain recombines TRBV5-4 with TRBJ2-7, with unresolved D. Germline V lookup: CDR1 SGHNT, CDR2 YYREEE (reference sequence). The CDR3 extends over 17 amino acids. Trimming took off 5 bases at V and 5 bases at J, with 26 bases between the two ends.

The genes are TRBV19 and TRBJ2-1; D gene unclear. CDR3 length equals 14 residues. Trimming removed 3 bases from V and 9 bases from J, with 15 bases in between. Germline V CDR1 and CDR2: LNHDA, SQIVND (reference sequence). The CDR3 is CASSILTRSGEQFF. CDR3 bases: TGTGCCAGTAGTATCTTAACGCGGTCTGGTGAGCAGTTCTTC.

This clone turned up a few times. The CDR3 sequence is CASSVGTSGRGEQYF. The CDR3 nucleotides are TGTGCCAGCAGTGTCGGGACTAGCGGGAGGGGCGAGCAGTACTTC. The chain is built from TRBV2 and TRBJ2-7, with 16 bases that match TRBD2. Germline-derived CDR1 and CDR2 are SNHLY and FYNNEI. This CDR3 comprises 15 residues. The V and J ends lost 4 bases and 6 bases, in that order; junction bases with no gene match: 3.

Many counts were recorded for this clone. The V and J genes are TRBV5-4 and TRBJ2-1; TRBD2 agrees at 9 bases. Germline V gives CDR1 SGHNT, CDR2 YYREEE (reference sequence). This CDR3 is 17 amino acids long. V lost 5 bases and J lost 8; bases outside the gene matches: 17. The CDR3 DNA follows: TGTGCCAGCAGTTTTGGGGGGAGGAGTAGCGGGAGCGATGAGCAGTTCTTC. Its protein product is CASSFGGRSSGSDEQFF.

The rearrangement uses TRBV6-6 and TRBJ2-3, with a possible D match to TRBD2 (5 bases). The CDR3 totals 13 residues. Trimming removed 5 bases from V and 10 bases from J, with 16 bases in between. Germline V lookup: CDR1 MNHNY, CDR2 SVGAGI (reference sequence). DNA for the CDR3: TGTGCCAGCAGTCCCGGAGGAGTCGGGGCGCAGTATTTT. The encoded protein is CASSPGGVGAQYF.

The CDR3 protein is CASTRGRLRSGNTIYF. CDR3 in DNA: TGTGCCAGCACCCGAGGAAGGTTACGCTCTGGAAACACCATATATTTT. The chain couples TRBV2 to TRBJ1-3; D ambiguous. From germline, CDR1 is SNHLY and CDR2 FYNNEI. The CDR3 contains 16 residues. Deletions cut 7 bases from V and 0 bases from J, with 16 bases between.

The rearrangement joins TRBV11-3 to TRBJ2-7; D gene uncertain. The V gene's germline CDR1 is SGHNT and CDR2 YENEEA. Between the trimmed V and J ends, which lost 4 bases and 5 bases, there was a span of 18 bases. The CDR3 runs to 15 residues. CDR3 sequence reads: CASSSTPSEVHEQYF. For the CDR3, the DNA is TGTGCCAGCAGCTCGACCCCATCTGAGGTCCACGAGCAGTACTTC.

This clone came up a few times. This chain joins TRBV7-2 and TRBJ2-7; D is perhaps TRBD2 (6 bases). Germline CDR1 is SGHTA and CDR2 is FQGNSA. The CDR3 runs 13 residues. V gave up 4 bases and J gave up 5 bases, with 12 bases separating them. Written as DNA, the CDR3 is TGTGCCAGCAGCTCGGGACTCCTAAACGAGCAGTACTTC. It is translated as CASSSGLLNEQYF.

The chain has TRBV30 and TRBJ2-7; D is unresolved. This CDR3 has 13 amino acids. Trimming removed 6 bases from V and 7 bases from J, with 19 bases in between. The V gene's germline CDR1 is GTSNPN and CDR2 SVGIG (reference sequence). CDR3 region: CACHTGRSQEQYF. In DNA, the CDR3 is TGTGCCTGTCACACGGGCCGGTCCCAAGAGCAGTACTTC. The complete variable domain, with remaining parts taken from reference TRBV30 and TRBJ2-7, reads SQTIHQWPATLVQPVGSPLSLECTVEGTSNPNLYWYRQAAGRGLQLLFYSVGIGQISSEVPQNLSASRPQDRQFILSSKKLLLSDSGFYLCACHTGRSQEQYFGPGTRLTVT.

This clone came up a few times. The chain's CDR3 is CASSLPTGGPYNEQFF. The DNA for the CDR3 is TGCGCCAGCAGCCTCCCCACAGGGGGACCGTACAATGAGCAGTTCTTC. The chain links TRBV5-1 to TRBJ2-1, with 8 bases identical to TRBD1. V gave up 4 bases and J gave up 4 bases; unmatched junction bases: 10. The CDR3 length is 16 residues. Germline V gives CDR1 SGHRS, CDR2 YFSETQ.

This chain uses TRBV14 with TRBJ2-5; D may match TRBD1 or TRBD2 (6 bases each). Trimming stripped 3 bases from V and 1 base from J, with 18 bases between. Germline V gives CDR1 SGHDN, CDR2 FVKESK. This CDR3 has 17 amino acids. The CDR3 is CASSQTKTRGAQETQYF. CDR3 nucleotide sequence: TGTGCCAGCAGCCAGACAAAGACGAGGGGGGCCCAAGAGACCCAGTACTTC. Filled out from reference TRBV14 and TRBJ2-5, the complete variable domain reads EAGVTQFPSHSVIEKGQTVTLRCDPISGHDNLYWYRRVMGKEIKFLLHFVKESKQDESGMPNNRFLAERTGGTYSTLKVQPAELEDSGVYFCASSQTKTRGAQETQYFGPGTRLLVL.

The V and J genes are TRBV18 and TRBJ1-3; D might be TRBD1 (5 bases). This CDR3 contains 18 residues. V lost 3 bases to trimming and J lost 0 bases, with 18 bases between them. Germline V gene sequence: CDR1 KGHSH, CDR2 LQKENI. CDR3 in amino acids: CASSPKAGRLNSGNTIYF. In DNA form, the CDR3 reads TGTGCCAGCTCACCTAAGGCGGGACGACTTAACTCTGGAAACACCATATATTTT.

Comment on this clone: Compared with germline, one end of the junction differs, possibly owing to a read error. The CDR3 bases are TGTGCTAGCAGCGGGGGACAGGGCGGGGAGCAGTACTTC. This gives the protein CASSGGQGGEQYF. The V and J genes are TRBV7-7 and TRBJ2-7, with D perhaps TRBD1 (9 bases). CDR1 and CDR2 from the germline V gene are SSHAT and FNYEAQ (reference sequence). This CDR3 has 13 amino acids.

The rearrangement links TRBV19 to TRBJ2-5; D may be TRBD2 (5 bases). With 4 bases removed from V and 5 bases from J, the gap between germline ends came to 14 bases. The germline gives CDR1 LNHDA, CDR2 SQIVND (reference sequence). The CDR3 runs to 14 residues. CDR3 DNA sequence: TGTGCCAGTAGTAGGTTCCTAGCAACGGAGACCCAGTACTTC. It codes for CASSRFLATETQYF.